The clone carrying this TCR beta chain was seen only once. The sample belongs to a study of blood T cell repertoires in COVID-19. As for the study in general: There were acute and convalescent COVID-19 samples, and they came from the United States, Italy and Spain.

How the authors handled the data: Amplification from reference gene primers served as the basis for estimated nucleated cell counts. Generated by immunoSEQ multiplex PCR, the TCRdb table keeps only in-frame clones and is missing some. V and J calls and clone size are as listed in that table; D and trimming were resolved from the DNA. The sample has approximately 75,000 clones, nearly 90% seen once. Germline lookup yields CDR1 SGHRS and CDR2 YFSETQ. The CDR3 has 14 amino acids. V was pared by 4 bases and J by 3 bases, with 4 bases of the junction left unmatched. Sequencing was carried out using peripheral blood. The receptor was isolated from a man over 45 with acute or convalescent COVID-19. The chain recombines TRBV5-1 with TRBJ1-5; 7 nucleotides agree with TRBD1. In nucleotides, the CDR3 is TGCGCCAGCAGCACCGGGACAGCCAATCAGCCCCAGCATTTT. Translating gives CASSTGTANQPQHF. Full variable domain (outside the CDR3, taken from reference TRBV5-1 and TRBJ1-5): KAGVTQTPRYLIKTRGQQVTLSCSPISGHRSVSWYQQTPGQGLQFLFEYFSETQRNKGNFPGRFSGRQFSNSRSEMNVSTLELGDSALYLCASSTGTANQPQHFGDGTRLSIL.